Below, 17 T cell receptor beta chains from the same sample are listed, as sequenced in a study of blood T cell repertoires in COVID-19. The repertoire was sequenced with immunoSEQ multiplex PCR; TCRdb's copy has only in-frame clones and lacks some. The sample consists of fewer than 100,000 clones, 82% of them appearing once. The sequenced material came from peripheral blood. These receptors all come from a human donor in a cohort sampled during active COVID-19.

The rearrangement joins TRBV18 to TRBJ1-2, with D perhaps matching TRBD1 (6 bases). CDR1 and CDR2 from the germline V gene are KGHSH and LQKENI. V was shortened by 2 bases and J by 8 bases, with 12 bases between the two germline ends. This CDR3 is built from 13 residues. CDR3 in amino acids: CASSPTGSRGYTF. The DNA for the CDR3 is TGTGCCAGCTCACCAACAGGGTCGCGAGGCTACACCTTC.

This clone was counted only a few times. The chain has TRBV6-5 and TRBJ1-5; tentative D call: TRBD1 (6 bases). Germline CDR1 reads MNHEY; CDR2 reads SVGAGI. V lost 5 bases and J 5 bases, leaving 10 bases between the germline ends. The CDR3 runs to 13 residues. DNA for the CDR3: TGTGCCAGCAGTCGGAACAGGGATCAGCCCCAGCATTTT. Its translation: CASSRNRDQPQHF.

The chain employs TRBV7-3 and TRBJ2-7, with D tentatively TRBD2 (6 bases). The V end lost 5 bases, the J end lost 6 bases, and 23 bases lay between the germline ends. Germline CDR1 and CDR2: SGHTA and FQGTGA. The CDR3 sequence is 16 residues long. CDR3 sequence: CASSTGGRGINGEQYF. The DNA of the CDR3 is TGTGCCAGCAGCACCGGGGGACGAGGAATCAATGGCGAGCAGTACTTC. Filled out from reference TRBV7-3 and TRBJ2-7, the complete variable domain reads GAGVSQTPSNKVTEKGKYVELRCDPISGHTALYWYRQSLGQGPEFLIYFQGTGAADDSGLPNDRFFAVRPEGSVSTLKIQRTERGDSAVYLCASSTGGRGINGEQYFGPGTRLTVT.

This rearrangement joins TRBV4-1 to TRBJ1-4, with D possibly TRBD1 on 6 matching bases. CDR1 MGHRA and CDR2 YSYEKL come from the germline V gene. The V end was cut by 2 bases, the J end by 2 bases, with 12 bases between. The CDR3 runs to 16 residues. The CDR3 nucleotides are TGCGCCAGCAGCCAACGGGGGGGCCGTACTAATGAAAAACTGTTTTTT. Protein sequence: CASSQRGGRTNEKLFF.

The rearrangement links TRBV7-3 to TRBJ2-1; TRBD2 is a possible D gene (6 bases). Between the trimmed V and J ends, which lost 5 bases and 0 bases, there was a span of 11 bases. This CDR3 has 15 amino acids. The germline V gene encodes CDR1 SGHTA and CDR2 FQGTGA. The DNA for the CDR3 is TGTGCCAGCAGCCCCGGGACTTACTCCTACAATGAGCAGTTCTTC. It codes for CASSPGTYSYNEQFF.

The chain recombines TRBV29-1 with TRBJ1-1; 10 positions agree with TRBD1. This CDR3 has 13 amino acids. Looked up from germline, CDR1 is SQVTM and CDR2 is ANQGSEA. Germline trimming cut 7 bases from V and 3 bases from J; bases unmatched to any gene: 5. The CDR3 DNA reads as TGCAGCGCCGACAGGGGGCTGGACACTGAAGCTTTCTTT. Its translation is CSADRGLDTEAFF.

This clone was seen more than once but under ten times. The V and J genes are TRBV14 and TRBJ1-1; 7 positions match TRBD1. CDR1 and CDR2 (germline): SGHDN, FVKESK. V was clipped by 1 base and J by 11 bases; unmatched bases: 10. This CDR3 is built from 14 residues. CDR3 sequence (DNA): TGTGCCAGCAGCCAAGTAATGAGACAGGGTGCGGCTTTCTTT. Encoded protein: CASSQVMRQGAAFF.

This clone was picked up a small number of times. This chain joins TRBV15 and TRBJ2-7; maybe TRBD1 (5 bases). Germline V gives CDR1 LNHNV, CDR2 YYDKDF (reference sequence). This CDR3 is 15 amino acids long. V gave up 0 bases and J gave up 9 bases, with 18 bases separating them. The DNA of the CDR3 is TGTGCCACCAGCAGAGATGTCAGGGTAGGCAGTAGGCAGTACTTC. Its translation: CATSRDVRVGSRQYF.

The chain combines TRBV5-1 with TRBJ2-2; D uncertain. Germline CDR1 SGHRS, CDR2 YFSETQ. The CDR3 loop spans 17 amino acids. Trimming took off 4 bases at V and 0 bases at J, with 16 bases between the two ends. The CDR3 region is CASSPIWARTNTGELFF. The CDR3 DNA is TGCGCCAGCAGCCCTATTTGGGCCAGGACGAACACCGGGGAGCTGTTTTTT.

CDR3 loop: CASKSTGSGEQYF. The CDR3 region has the DNA TGTGCCAGCAAATCGACAGGGAGCGGCGAGCAGTACTTC. The chain links TRBV2 to TRBJ2-7, with TRBD1 identical over 7 bases. The germline gives CDR1 SNHLY, CDR2 FYNNEI. The CDR3 spans 13 residues. With V trimmed by 7 bases and J by 6 bases, 9 bases remained unmatched.

This clone has only one observation. The chain links TRBV6-1 to TRBJ1-2; 7 positions match TRBD1. J was trimmed by 4 bases and V by 3 bases; bases with no gene match: 5. Germline V gives CDR1 MNHNS, CDR2 SASEGT. CDR3 length: 14 amino acids. CDR3 loop: CASSDPTGTYGYTF. CDR3 bases: TGTGCCAGCAGTGACCCGACAGGGACCTATGGCTACACCTTC.

This rearrangement joins TRBV24-1 to TRBJ2-1; weak D call: TRBD2 (6 bases). In germline, CDR1 is KGHDR, CDR2 SFDVKD. The CDR3 extends over 16 amino acids. Trimming stripped 6 bases from V and 11 bases from J, with 25 bases between. The CDR3 loop is CATSSSEGSPRGQQFF. In DNA form, the CDR3 reads TGTGCCACCAGTTCTTCGGAGGGCTCCCCTAGGGGTCAGCAGTTCTTC.

The chain is built from TRBV27 and TRBJ1-2; D remains unclear. Trimming stripped 10 bases from V and 6 bases from J, with 15 bases between. The CDR3 has 12 amino acids. CDR1 is MNHEY, CDR2 SMNVEV, per germline (reference sequence). Written as DNA, the CDR3 is TGTGCCACCCAGACAAGGAAGCATGGCTACACCTTC. The encoded protein is CATQTRKHGYTF.

The chain combines TRBV6-5 with TRBJ1-2; D gene ambiguous. Germline V lookup: CDR1 MNHEY, CDR2 SVGAGI. Trimming stripped 4 bases from V and 8 bases from J, with 23 bases between. This CDR3 spans 16 amino acids. This CDR3 is CASSSLLGGPTQGYTF. DNA for the CDR3: TGTGCCAGCAGTTCCCTACTTGGAGGGCCCACCCAGGGCTACACCTTC.

The chain links TRBV29-1 to TRBJ2-4; 7 bases match TRBD2. The V segment lost 4 bases and the J segment 1 base; nucleotides outside the gene matches: 4. The CDR3 consists of 14 residues. Germline CDR1 is SQVTM and CDR2 is ANQGSEA. This CDR3 reads CSVGGGLAKNIQYF. CDR3 in DNA: TGCAGCGTTGGCGGGGGACTTGCCAAAAACATTCAGTACTTC. Using reference TRBV29-1 and TRBJ2-4 for the parts outside the CDR3, the full variable domain is SAVISQKPSRDICQRGTSLTIQCQVDSQVTMMFWYRQQPGQSLTLIATANQGSEATYESGFVIDKFPISRPNLTFSTLTVSNMSPEDSSIYLCSVGGGLAKNIQYFGAGTRLSVL.

The CDR3 loop is CASSESRGLGSGANVLTF. CDR3 sequence (DNA): TGCGCCAGCAGTGAGTCGAGAGGGTTGGGGTCTGGGGCCAACGTCCTGACTTTC. The chain joins TRBV10-2 to TRBJ2-6; a weak D match, TRBD2 (5 bases). Trimming shortened V by 0 bases and J by 1 base, and 13 bases separated the two germline ends. Germline V gene lookup returns CDR1 WSHSY and CDR2 SAAADI. This CDR3 is built from 18 residues.

V and J are TRBV20-1 and TRBJ1-2; D not resolved. Germline V gene sequence: CDR1 DFQATT, CDR2 SNEGSKA (reference sequence). Trimming pared 3 bases from V and 3 bases from J, leaving 5 bases between. The CDR3 covers 11 residues. The CDR3 nucleotides are TGCAGTGCTAGCGGGGACTATGGCTACACCTTC. It yields the protein CSASGDYGYTF.